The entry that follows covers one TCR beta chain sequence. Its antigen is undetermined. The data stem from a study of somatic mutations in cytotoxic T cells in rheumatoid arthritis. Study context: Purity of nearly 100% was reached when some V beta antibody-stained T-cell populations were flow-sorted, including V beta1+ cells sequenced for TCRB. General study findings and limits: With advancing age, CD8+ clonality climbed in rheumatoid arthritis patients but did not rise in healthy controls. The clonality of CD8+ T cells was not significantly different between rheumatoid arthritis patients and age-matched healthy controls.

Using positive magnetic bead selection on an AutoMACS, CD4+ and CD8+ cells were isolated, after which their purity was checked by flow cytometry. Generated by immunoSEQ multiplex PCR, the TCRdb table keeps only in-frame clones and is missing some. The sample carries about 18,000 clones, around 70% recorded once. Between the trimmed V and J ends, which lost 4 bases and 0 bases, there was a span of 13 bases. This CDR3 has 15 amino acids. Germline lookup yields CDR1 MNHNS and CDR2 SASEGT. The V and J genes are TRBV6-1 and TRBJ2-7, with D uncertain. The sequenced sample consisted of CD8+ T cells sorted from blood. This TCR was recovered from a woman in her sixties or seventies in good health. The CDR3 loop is CASSALRGSSYEQYF. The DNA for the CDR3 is TGTGCCAGCAGTGCCCTCCGCGGTAGCTCCTACGAGCAGTACTTC.